These 15 T cell receptor beta chains share one sample of origin, sequenced in a study of identifying expanded T cells in peripheral blood. Data came from immunoSEQ multiplex PCR; TCRdb stores just in-frame clones and leaves some out. The sample gives approximately 85,000 clones, about 83% of which show up once; 15% to 20% is in the top ten. The sequenced sample consisted of blood. Receptors originate from a person aged 18 to 70 in good health.

The chain joins TRBV19 to TRBJ2-3; D is unresolved. Trimming left V 3 bases short and J 2 bases short, with 0 bases between. There are 11 residues in the CDR3. Germline CDR1 is LNHDA and CDR2 is SQIVND (reference sequence). CDR3 protein: CASSITDTQYF. Here the CDR3 DNA reads TGTGCCAGTAGTATCACAGATACGCAGTATTTT.

This chain connects TRBV9 to TRBJ1-3; TRBD1 aligns across 7 bases. In germline, CDR1 is SGDLS, CDR2 YYNGEE. V lost 4 bases and J lost 2; bases outside the gene matches: 3. The CDR3 contains 14 residues. The CDR3, as DNA: TGTGCCAGCAGCCAACAGGGGACTGGAAACACCATATATTTT. It yields the protein CASSQQGTGNTIYF.

CDR3 sequence: CASSANTAVNTEAFF. The CDR3 DNA reads TGTGCCAGCAGTGCCAACACGGCCGTGAACACTGAAGCTTTCTTT. The genes are TRBV28 and TRBJ1-1; D is ambiguous. Looked up from germline, CDR1 is MDHEN and CDR2 is SYDVKM. There are 15 residues in the CDR3. V was cut by 5 bases and J by 0 bases, with 13 bases left in between.

This chain joins TRBV21-1 and TRBJ1-1; whether TRBD1, the table's D call, matches the DNA was not checked. TRBV21-1 is designated a pseudogene. The CDR3 has 13 residues. The CDR3 DNA reads TGTGCCAGCAGCAAGAGGGGGCGTCCTGAAGCTTTCTTT. Residues: CASSKRGRPEAFF.

V gene TRBV5-1 combines with J gene TRBJ2-1; the D gene is possibly TRBD1 (6 bases). Looked up from germline, CDR1 is SGHRS and CDR2 is YFSETQ. V lost 0 bases to trimming and J lost 2 bases, with 15 bases between them. The CDR3 loop spans 17 amino acids. The CDR3 coding sequence is TGCGCCAGCAGCTTGGAGGGTATGGGGACAACCTACAATGAGCAGTTCTTC. This codes for CASSLEGMGTTYNEQFF.

V is TRBV11-3 and J is TRBJ2-2, with TRBD2 identical over 9 bases. CDR3 size: 15 residues. CDR1 is SGHNT, CDR2 YENEEA, per germline. The V and J ends lost 0 bases and 7 bases, in that order; junction bases with no gene match: 3. The CDR3: CASSLEAGGGGELFF. CDR3 DNA: TGTGCCAGCAGCTTAGAAGCGGGAGGAGGCGGGGAGCTGTTTTTT.

This chain uses TRBV5-5 with TRBJ2-7; the D is unclear. The CDR3 contains 13 residues. CDR1 and CDR2 (germline): SGHKS, YYEKEE (reference sequence). V lost 0 bases, J lost 4 bases, and 8 bases lay in between. CDR3 residues: CASSLDDLYEQYF. CDR3 in DNA: TGTGCCAGCAGCTTGGACGACTTGTACGAGCAGTACTTC.

The rearrangement joins TRBV9 to TRBJ2-7; 7 bases line up with TRBD1. The CDR3 extends over 14 amino acids. The ends lost 3 bases at V and 3 bases at J; junction bases unmatched: 6. Germline CDR1 reads SGDLS; CDR2 reads YYNGEE. The CDR3 here is CASSAGAGGYEQYF. The CDR3, as DNA: TGTGCCAGCAGCGCCGGTGCAGGGGGCTACGAGCAGTACTTC.

The rearrangement joins TRBV29-1 to TRBJ2-7; 7 bases are a match to TRBD1. Germline assignment: CDR1 SQVTM and CDR2 ANQGSEA. The CDR3 is 15 amino acids. V lost 4 bases, J lost 2 bases, and 11 bases stayed unmatched. CDR3 protein: CSVAQTGVGTYEQYF. Written as DNA, the CDR3 is TGCAGCGTTGCCCAAACAGGGGTAGGGACCTACGAGCAGTACTTC.

The V and J genes are TRBV15 and TRBJ1-5; D is perhaps TRBD1 (5 bases). From germline, CDR1 is LNHNV and CDR2 YYDKDF (reference sequence). The germline V and J ends were trimmed by 0 bases and 0 bases, with 12 bases remaining between them. This CDR3 region has 17 residues. The CDR3 coding sequence is TGTGCCACCAGCAGAGATCCCCAGGGCTATAGCAATCAGCCCCAGCATTTT. Protein product: CATSRDPQGYSNQPQHF.

The V call is TRBV28, the J call TRBJ2-7; unclear D gene. V lost 6 bases and J lost 0, with 18 bases in between. Germline CDR1 reads MDHEN; CDR2 reads SYDVKM. The CDR3 sequence is 16 residues long. The CDR3 loop is CASRGPEKGDSYEQYF. The CDR3 DNA reads as TGTGCCAGCAGGGGCCCGGAAAAGGGCGACTCCTACGAGCAGTACTTC.

This clone has just a few counts. This chain connects TRBV7-2 to TRBJ2-6; the D gene is possibly TRBD1 (6 bases). The V and J ends lost 9 bases and 0 bases respectively, with 12 bases between them. This CDR3 region has 15 residues. Germline V CDR1 and CDR2: SGHTA, FQGNSA. CDR3 nucleotide sequence: TGTGCCAGTCAACAGGGCAGCTCTGGGGCCAACGTCCTGACTTTC. Its protein product is CASQQGSSGANVLTF.

The rearrangement uses TRBV7-8 and TRBJ2-7, with 8 bases matching TRBD2. J gave up 3 bases and V 5 bases, and 9 bases lay outside the gene matches. The CDR3 is made up of 15 amino acids. Per the germline V gene, CDR1 is SGHVS and CDR2 is FQNEAQ. The CDR3 sequence: CASSGSGRSLYEQYF. Here the CDR3 DNA reads TGTGCCAGCAGCGGGAGCGGGAGATCACTCTACGAGCAGTACTTC.

This chain links TRBV7-3 with TRBJ2-5; tentative D call: TRBD2 (5 bases). The CDR3 covers 13 residues. V lost 5 bases and J 5 bases, leaving 12 bases between the germline ends. The germline V gene has CDR1 SGHTA and CDR2 FQGTGA. The CDR3, as DNA: TGTGCCAGCAGCACAACTAGTCGCGAGACCCAGTACTTC. This codes for CASSTTSRETQYF. Based on the CDR3 plus reference TRBV7-3 and TRBJ2-5, the full variable domain is GAGVSQTPSNKVTEKGKYVELRCDPISGHTALYWYRQSLGQGPEFLIYFQGTGAADDSGLPNDRFFAVRPEGSVSTLKIQRTERGDSAVYLCASSTTSRETQYFGPGTRLLVL.

J is TRBJ2-1 and V is TRBV7-2, with TRBD1 matching 8 bases. Germline trimming cut 2 bases from V and 9 bases from J; bases unmatched to any gene: 12. Germline-derived CDR1 and CDR2 are SGHTA and FQGNSA. The CDR3 extends over 16 amino acids. This chain's CDR3 is CASSLNGQGLIGEQFF. CDR3 bases: TGTGCCAGCAGCTTAAACGGACAGGGCCTCATCGGTGAGCAGTTCTTC. The full variable domain, its missing parts supplied by reference TRBV7-2 and TRBJ2-1, is GAGVSQSPSNKVTEKGKDVELRCDPISGHTALYWYRQSLGQGLEFLIYFQGNSAPDKSGLPSDRFSAERTGGSVSTLTIQRTQQEDSAVYLCASSLNGQGLIGEQFFGPGTRLTVL.